This note documents a single TCR beta chain sequence. Its antigen is currently unknown. The sample is drawn from a study of T-cell memory formation after mild COVID-19. Turning to the study itself: Most TCR clusters belonged to a single donor. Notes on the study in general: From day 15 to 85, contracting clones were balanced between CD4 and CD8, whereas later expanders leaned toward CD4+. The study found contracting CD4+ clones mainly in CM and EM and contracting CD8+ clones in EMRA.

The CDR3 totals 16 residues. With constant-segment primers, 5'RACE yielded cDNA libraries of TCR alpha and TCR beta that carried sample barcodes and UMIs. TCRdb analysed the 5' RACE reads with MiXCR anew, one entry per CDR3 protein. This table has a few hundred thousand distinct CDR3 sequences, 24% appearing once. The sequencing sample was made of PBMCs or a T cell subset sorted from them (not recorded which). V is TRBV1 and J is TRBJ2-7. TRBV1 constitutes a pseudogene. The sequence was obtained from an adult woman who had mild COVID-19 (a few samples of this study predate the infection). Cell type and time point are not known. CDR3: CTSSQAAWAVSYEQYF. DNA of the CDR3: TGCACCAGCAGCCAAGCGGCTTGGGCTGTCTCCTACGAGCAGTACTTC.